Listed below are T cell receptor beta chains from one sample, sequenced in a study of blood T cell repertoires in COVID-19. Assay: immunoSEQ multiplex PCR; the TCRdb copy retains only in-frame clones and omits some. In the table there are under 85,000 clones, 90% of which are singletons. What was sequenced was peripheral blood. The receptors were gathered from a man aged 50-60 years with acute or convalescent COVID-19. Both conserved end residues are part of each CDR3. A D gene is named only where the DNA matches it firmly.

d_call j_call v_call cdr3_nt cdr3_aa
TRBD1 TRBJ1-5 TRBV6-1 TGTGCCAGCAGTGCTCGGACAGGGACTAGCAATCAGCCCCAGCATTTT CASSARTGTSNQPQHF
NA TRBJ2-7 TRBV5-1 TGCGCCAGCAGCTTGGAGACGGAGACCTACGAGCAGTACTTC CASSLETETYEQYF
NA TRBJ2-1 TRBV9 TGTGCCAGCAGCGCATCAGTTGAGACTAGTGTTCTTCCAAGCTCCTACAATGAGCAGTTCTTC CASSASVETSVLPSSYNEQFF
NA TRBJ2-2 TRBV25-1 TGTGCCAGCAGTGAATATGGCGGAATTTACACCGGGGAGCTGTTTTTT CASSEYGGIYTGELFF
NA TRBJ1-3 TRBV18 TGTGCCAGCTCACCAAGCGGGGTAGGCTCCTCTGGAAACACCATATATTTT CASSPSGVGSSGNTIYF
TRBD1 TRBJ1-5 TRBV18 TGTGCCAGCTCACCTGACAGGGGTGGGCAGCCCCAGCATTTT CASSPDRGGQPQHF
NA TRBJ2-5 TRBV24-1 TGTGCCACCAGTGACTTCGACAGGCGCGCCAGATATGGAGTACAAGAGACCCAGTACTTC CATSDFDRRARYGVQETQYF
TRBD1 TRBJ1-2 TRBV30 TGTGCCTTAAGGACAGGGGAAGATTTTGGCTACACCTTC CALRTGEDFGYTF
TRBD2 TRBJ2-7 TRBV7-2 TGTGCCAGCAGCTCTGGACTAGCCTACTCCTACGAGCAGTACTTC CASSSGLAYSYEQYF
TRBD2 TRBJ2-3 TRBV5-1 TGCGCCAGCAGCTCAATAAATAGCGGGAGGGTTAGCACAGATACGCAGTATTTT CASSSINSGRVSTDTQYF
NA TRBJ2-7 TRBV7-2 TGTGCCAGCAGCTTGGACTCTATTTTGGGCTACGAGCAGTACTTC CASSLDSILGYEQYF
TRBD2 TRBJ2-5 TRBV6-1 TGTGCCAGCAGTGATGGTCTGGGACTAGCAGAATACTTC CASSDGLGLAEYF
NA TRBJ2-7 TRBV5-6 TGTGCCAGCAGCTTGGCCCGGGGGGCCGGGTACGAGCAGTACTTC CASSLARGAGYEQYF
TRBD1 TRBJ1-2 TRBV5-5 TGTGCCAGCAGGGGACAGGGGGCGTCTTACACCTTC CASRGQGASYTF
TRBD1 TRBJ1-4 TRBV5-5 TGTGCCAGCAGCCGCACAGGGGTCCATAATGAAAAACTGTTTTTT CASSRTGVHNEKLFF